This T cell receptor beta chain stems from a study of beta chain features in type 1 diabetes. In this sample, this clone turned up once. As yet, its antigen is unknown. Expressed TCRB transcripts got sequenced, as all isolated RNA was reverse transcribed. This table comes from immunoSEQ multiplex PCR, and its TCRdb copy is limited to in-frame clones, with some not included. Here the sample spans about 930,000 clones, about a sixth being singletons. The CDR3 runs 14 residues. Deletions cut 3 bases from V and 5 bases from J, with 12 bases between. Germline V gene data show CDR1 as SGHKS and CDR2 as YYEKEE (reference sequence). The study, taken as a whole, reports: PCR might favor shorter templates, equally in patients and controls. Patients' naive, central memory and regulatory TCRB repertoires appeared more alike than those of healthy donors.

Researchers reported sorting CD4+ naive, central memory, regulatory and stem cell-like memory cells via CD45RO/CCR7/CD25/CD127/CD95/CD27. Without exception, sorted populations had purity beyond 95%. The specimen was naive CD4+ T cells from blood. The TCR was taken from a woman between 18 and 29 years old in good health. V is TRBV5-5 and J is TRBJ1-5, with D unresolved. The CDR3, as DNA: TGTGCCAGCAGCTCATCGCTTCTAGATCAGCCCCAGCATTTT. This gives the protein CASSSSLLDQPQHF.